This T cell receptor (beta chain) comes out of a study of monozygotic twins with inflammatory bowel disease. Germline V CDR1 and CDR2: LGHDT, YNNKEL (reference sequence). This CDR3 has 15 amino acids. With the 5' RACE reads reprocessed, TCRdb shows one record per CDR3 protein and no DNA. Its table records a few hundred thousand distinct CDR3 sequences. The chain recombines TRBV3-1 with TRBJ2-7; TCRdb's D call, TRBD1, is unchecked because there is no DNA. This receptor was identified in a human donor with ulcerative colitis or Crohn's disease, or a healthy co-twin of an affected twin (not recorded which). The sample comprised blood. CDR3 sequence: CASSRAGTGGYEQYF.